This TCR beta chain emerged from a study of blood T cell repertoires in COVID-19 (dated by TCRdb to about 2020). Regarding the study in general: Samples from collaborators originated in the United States, Italy and Spain and spanned both the acute and convalescent phases of COVID-19. The prospective study material was composed of cDNA or gDNA derived from T cells, B-cell-depleted T cells, or PBMCs. Subjects who had been exposed to COVID-19, were actively infected with it, or had recovered from it provided the deeply sampled blood TCRbeta repertoires that made up the dataset. The repertoires were made available in a free public database intended to serve as a resource for research on the immune response to SARS-CoV-2. The samples were drawn from two sources: the first 160 participants of the ongoing ImmuneRACE study, and approximately 1,300 subjects contributed by 6 global collaborators. The sample metadata nearly always contained a de-identified subject ID, COVID-19 status, age in years and sex. HLA class I and class II types, where available, came from metadata supplied by the sample provider rather than from assay-based typing.

TCRbeta CDR3 regions were amplified from genomic DNA by means of the immunoSEQ Assay, a bias-controlled multiplex PCR. For the original study's pipeline: The number of nucleated cells in each sample was estimated from the amplification of reference gene primers within the assay. To quantify the absolute abundance of each unique TCRbeta CDR3 rearrangement, sequence reads were collapsed and filtered. For each sample, productive Simpson clonality was calculated as the square root of Simpson's diversity index over productive rearrangements. Held by TCRdb, this immuneACCESS table contains in-frame sequences only and omits some clones. Under half of the omission traces to an unresolved V gene where checked; the cause of the rest is unknown. V and J calls and clone size are those listed in that table; D and trimming were worked out from the DNA. The sample table lists about 140,000 clones, roughly 85% of them with a count of one. Around 3.2% of the sample is taken by the ten largest.

In this sample, this clone turned up a few times. No antigen is known for it. There are no base qualities to consult, and no much larger clone falls within one base. CDR1 and CDR2, looked up from the germline V gene, are MGHRA and YSYEKL. The CDR3 starts with the cysteine, ends with the phenylalanine, and has 15 residues. Just the 45-base CDR3 DNA is kept, in frame starting at base 1. V is pared back by 0 bases and J by 1 base, with 10 bases lying between the germline termini. What the work shows at the level of the full study, not this receptor alone: How much clinical and demographic metadata was included differed by source and by participant, and the metadata was provided uncurated.

The collaborating institutions used their own protocols to collect whole blood in K2EDTA tubes. For TCRbeta analysis, collaborator samples were shipped as frozen whole blood, as isolated PBMCs, or as DNA extracted from either sample type. The sequenced sample was peripheral blood. The receptor was derived from a man over 45 with acute or convalescent COVID-19. The V and J genes are TRBV4-1 and TRBJ2-7; D gene: possibly TRBD1, on 5 matching bases. At the DNA level, the sequence is TGCGCCAGCAGCCAAGAAGTCCAGGGTTCCTACGAGCAGTACTTC. Its coded protein is CASSQEVQGSYEQYF.